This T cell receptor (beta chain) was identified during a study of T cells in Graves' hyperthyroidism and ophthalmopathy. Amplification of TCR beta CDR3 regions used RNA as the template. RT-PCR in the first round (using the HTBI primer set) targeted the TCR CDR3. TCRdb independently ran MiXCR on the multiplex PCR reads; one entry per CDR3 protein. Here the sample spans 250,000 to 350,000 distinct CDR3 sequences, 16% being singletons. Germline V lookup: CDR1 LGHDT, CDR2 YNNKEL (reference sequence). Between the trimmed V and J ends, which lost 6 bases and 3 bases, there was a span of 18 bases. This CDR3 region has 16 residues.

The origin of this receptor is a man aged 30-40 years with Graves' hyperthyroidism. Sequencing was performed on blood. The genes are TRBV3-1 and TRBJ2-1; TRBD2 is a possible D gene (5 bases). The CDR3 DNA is TGTGCCAGCAGGGCGCTAGGAGGAGGTGGCTACAATGAGCAGTTCTTC. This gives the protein CASRALGGGGYNEQFF.